These T cell receptor beta chains were read from a single sample in a study of blood T cell repertoires in COVID-19. Sequencing used immunoSEQ multiplex PCR; TCRdb keeps in-frame clones, though not all of them. The repertoire holds more than 150,000 clones, with about 83% as singletons. The material sequenced was peripheral blood. These receptor sequences come from a man between 65 and 80 years old who had recovered from COVID-19. Both conserved end residues are part of each CDR3. The order of the fields is CDR3 length, J gene, D gene, clone size, V gene, CDR3 protein, CDR3 DNA. A D gene is named only where the DNA matches it firmly. Clone size is given for some rows only: seen once, a few or many times, or a class if the clone is expanded.

16 TRBJ1-1 NA NA TRBV18 CASSPRIAAGRTEAFF TGTGCCAGCTCACCGCGGATAGCGGCAGGGAGAACTGAAGCTTTCTTT
15 TRBJ1-1 NA NA TRBV6-5 CASSSPGDESPEAFF TGTGCCAGCAGTTCCCCAGGGGATGAGAGCCCTGAAGCTTTCTTT
13 TRBJ2-1 TRBD2 few TRBV29-1 CSVLAGENNEQFF TGCAGCGTTCTGGCGGGAGAGAACAATGAGCAGTTCTTC
16 TRBJ1-4 NA NA TRBV18 CASSPRQEPTNEKLFF TGTGCCAGCTCACCAAGACAGGAACCAACTAATGAAAAACTGTTTTTT
18 TRBJ2-1 TRBD2 NA TRBV7-8 CASSLDAGGGRGGYEQFF TGTGCCAGCAGCCTAGATGCAGGTGGGGGGCGGGGGGGCTACGAGCAGTTCTTC
11 TRBJ2-1 TRBD2 NA TRBV29-1 CSVGLAGVDLF TGCAGCGTTGGCTTAGCGGGAGTTGACCTCTTC
16 TRBJ2-2 TRBD1 NA TRBV9 CASSVSGQGDTGELFF TGTGCCAGCAGCGTATCTGGACAGGGAGACACCGGGGAGCTGTTTTTT
18 TRBJ2-5 TRBD2 NA TRBV19 CASSSSRLSGRLQETQYF TGTGCCAGTAGTAGTTCCCGACTGAGCGGGAGGCTTCAAGAGACCCAGTACTTC
15 TRBJ2-7 TRBD2 NA TRBV5-1 CASSLAPSGSYEQYF TGCGCCAGCAGCTTGGCGCCTAGCGGGAGTTACGAGCAGTACTTC
14 TRBJ1-5 NA NA TRBV19 CASSIEGSNQPQHF TGTGCCAGTAGTATCGAGGGTAGCAATCAGCCCCAGCATTTT
16 TRBJ2-1 TRBD2 NA TRBV7-9 CASSLLGTSGNNEQFF TGTGCCAGCAGCTTACTGGGGACTAGCGGAAACAATGAGCAGTTCTTC
14 TRBJ1-5 TRBD1 once TRBV5-1 CASSLGTGLQPQHF TGCGCCAGCAGCTTGGGGACAGGGCTTCAGCCCCAGCATTTT
14 TRBJ2-3 NA NA TRBV10-1 CASSLGTPADTQYF TGCGCCAGCAGCCTAGGGACACCCGCGGATACGCAGTATTTT
16 TRBJ2-5 TRBD2 NA TRBV29-1 CSVEAGLAPVGETQYF TGCAGCGTTGAAGCAGGACTAGCGCCCGTGGGGGAGACCCAGTACTTC
19 TRBJ2-6 TRBD2 few TRBV6-2/TRBV6-3 CASSPGRLREGRGANVLTF TGTGCCAGCAGCCCAGGGCGGTTGCGGGAGGGCCGTGGGGCCAACGTCCTGACTTTC
16 TRBJ2-5 TRBD2 NA TRBV4-1 CASSQGASGAQETQYF TGCGCCAGCAGCCAAGGGGCTAGCGGAGCCCAAGAGACCCAGTACTTC
17 TRBJ1-5 TRBD1 NA TRBV5-6 CASSLFGARGSNQPQHF TGTGCCAGCAGCTTGTTCGGGGCCAGGGGGAGCAATCAGCCCCAGCATTTT
14 TRBJ2-3 NA once TRBV7-9 CASSEQGLEDTQYF TGTGCCAGCAGCGAGCAGGGGCTGGAGGATACGCAGTATTTT
13 TRBJ2-5 NA NA TRBV2 CASSDRTQETQYF TGTGCCAGCAGTGACAGAACCCAAGAGACCCAGTACTTC
15 TRBJ1-2 TRBD1 NA TRBV2 CASSPGDRAGVGYTF TGTGCCAGCAGTCCGGGGGACAGGGCAGGGGTAGGCTACACCTTC
14 TRBJ1-1 TRBD1 NA TRBV6-5 CASSTTGPDTEAFF TGTGCCAGCAGTACGACAGGGCCGGACACTGAAGCTTTCTTT
15 TRBJ1-2 TRBD1 NA TRBV4-1 CASSQEGTGSYGYTF TGCGCCAGCAGCCAAGAGGGGACAGGGAGCTATGGCTACACCTTC
16 TRBJ2-1 TRBD2 NA TRBV7-7 CASDDEASGQNNEQFF TGTGCTAGCGATGATGAAGCTAGCGGGCAAAACAATGAGCAGTTCTTC
14 TRBJ1-3 NA few TRBV28 CAAHPTGLGNTIYF TGTGCCGCCCATCCGACAGGTCTAGGAAACACCATATATTTT
18 TRBJ1-1 TRBD1 NA TRBV6-2/TRBV6-3 CASSTPPSDRGEGTEAFF TGTGCCAGCAGTACACCTCCTTCCGACAGGGGTGAAGGCACTGAAGCTTTCTTT
16 TRBJ2-3 TRBD1 NA TRBV5-5 CASSPGTGGATDTQYF TGTGCCAGCAGCCCAGGGACAGGGGGCGCGACAGATACGCAGTATTTT
11 TRBJ2-7 NA NA TRBV29-1 CSGTAGQEQYF TGCAGCGGCACCGCGGGGCAGGAGCAGTACTTC
18 TRBJ2-7 TRBD1 NA TRBV28 CASSFGVGRTGATYEQYF TGTGCCAGCAGTTTTGGAGTGGGGCGGACAGGGGCCACCTACGAGCAGTACTTC
15 TRBJ2-7 TRBD2 NA TRBV6-5 CASSPMTSGSYEQYF TGTGCCAGCAGTCCAATGACTAGCGGGAGCTACGAGCAGTACTTC
13 TRBJ2-4 NA NA TRBV7-2 CASSQIAKNIQYF TGTGCCAGCAGCCAGATAGCCAAAAACATTCAGTACTTC
16 TRBJ2-3 TRBD2 NA TRBV9 CASSPQSGRAGDTQYF TGTGCCAGCAGCCCCCAGAGCGGGAGGGCCGGGGATACGCAGTATTTT
13 TRBJ2-1 NA once TRBV11-3 CASSSPGIDEQFF TGTGCCAGCAGCTCCCCGGGTATAGATGAGCAGTTCTTC
15 TRBJ1-2 TRBD1 NA TRBV5-6 CASSLGTGGSYGYTF TGTGCCAGCAGCTTGGGGACAGGGGGATCCTATGGCTACACCTTC
14 TRBJ2-3 NA once TRBV6-5 CASSPPQIPDTQYF TGTGCCAGCAGTCCCCCGCAGATCCCAGATACGCAGTATTTT
13 TRBJ1-1 NA NA TRBV5-1 CASSLASGTEAFF TGCGCCAGCAGCTTGGCGTCCGGCACTGAAGCTTTCTTT
15 TRBJ2-7 NA NA TRBV28 CASSLSGGGSHEQYF TGTGCCAGCAGTTTATCCGGGGGAGGCTCCCACGAGCAGTACTTC
17 TRBJ2-5 TRBD2 few TRBV4-3 CASSQLRGTSGYETQYF TGCGCCAGCAGCCAACTGCGAGGGACTAGCGGCTATGAGACCCAGTACTTC
13 TRBJ1-6 NA NA TRBV27 CASRGHNNSPLHF TGTGCCAGCAGAGGACACAATAATTCACCCCTCCACTTT
15 TRBJ2-5 NA NA TRBV4-1 CASSQAGVVGETQYF TGCGCCAGCAGCCAAGCAGGGGTAGTTGGAGAGACCCAGTACTTC
13 TRBJ1-1 TRBD1 NA TRBV5-1 CASSFDRVTEAFF TGCGCCAGCAGCTTCGACAGGGTGACTGAAGCTTTCTTT
17 TRBJ1-3 NA NA TRBV28 CASSSLLGGGSGNTIYF TGTGCCAGCAGTTCTTTATTGGGTGGCGGGTCTGGAAACACCATATATTTT
15 TRBJ1-1 TRBD1 NA TRBV28 CASSSLGQGNTEAFF TGTGCCAGCAGTTCACTGGGACAGGGAAACACTGAAGCTTTCTTT
16 TRBJ1-2 NA NA TRBV4-1 CASSPLGEDQHYGYTF TGCGCCAGCAGCCCCCTAGGGGAGGACCAGCACTATGGCTACACCTTC
14 TRBJ2-7 TRBD1 NA TRBV4-3 CASSQGQGAYEQYF TGCGCCAGCAGCCAAGGACAGGGGGCCTACGAGCAGTACTTC
16 TRBJ2-6 NA NA TRBV9 CASSVYISGGANVLTF TGTGCCAGCAGCGTATACATTTCGGGTGGGGCCAACGTCCTGACTTTC
15 TRBJ1-6 NA NA TRBV15 CATSRDPTGNSPLHF TGTGCCACCAGCAGAGATCCGACGGGTAATTCACCCCTCCACTTT
14 TRBJ2-7 NA NA TRBV6-4 CASSDPRVRYEQYF TGTGCCAGCAGTGACCCGAGGGTCAGGTATGAGCAGTACTTC
15 TRBJ2-7 TRBD2 NA TRBV24-1 CATEDAGTSGYEQYF TGTGCCACCGAGGACGCCGGGACTAGCGGCTACGAGCAGTACTTC
17 TRBJ2-1 TRBD2 NA TRBV18 CASSPLRTSGRTHEQFF TGTGCCAGCTCACCATTAAGGACTAGCGGGAGGACGCATGAGCAGTTCTTC
14 TRBJ2-3 TRBD1 NA TRBV7-2 CASSPQGSTDTQYF TGTGCCAGCAGCCCACAGGGGAGCACAGATACGCAGTATTTT
17 TRBJ2-2 TRBD2 NA TRBV18 CASSKRPGGPGTGELFF TGTGCCAGCTCAAAGCGACCGGGAGGGCCGGGCACCGGGGAGCTGTTTTTT
16 TRBJ1-2 TRBD1 NA TRBV28 CASSLVGTVRNYGYTF TGTGCCAGCAGTTTGGTGGGGACAGTTCGCAACTATGGCTACACCTTC
13 TRBJ2-3 TRBD2 NA TRBV3-1/TRBV3-2 CASSLTSADTQYF TGTGCCAGCAGCCTAACTAGCGCAGATACGCAGTATTTT
14 TRBJ1-2 NA NA TRBV5-1 CASSLDGGQDGYTF TGCGCCAGCAGCTTGGATGGGGGACAAGATGGCTACACCTTC
17 TRBJ1-2 NA NA TRBV4-3 CASSRLERTDRSDGYTF TGCGCCAGCAGCCGACTCGAAAGGACAGACAGGAGCGATGGCTACACCTTC
15 TRBJ2-7 NA NA TRBV6-1 CASSDRAALSYEQYF TGTGCCAGCAGTGACAGAGCGGCATTATCCTACGAGCAGTACTTC
15 TRBJ2-5 NA NA TRBV23-1 CASSHKGLGEETQYF TGCGCCAGCAGTCACAAGGGGCTGGGTGAAGAGACCCAGTACTTC
14 TRBJ1-1 TRBD1 NA TRBV4-2 CASSRTGMNTEAFF TGTGCCAGCAGCAGGACAGGGATGAACACTGAAGCTTTCTTT
13 TRBJ2-1 TRBD2 few TRBV10-3 CAIRAGEGNEQFF TGTGCCATCAGAGCGGGAGAGGGCAATGAGCAGTTCTTC
16 TRBJ1-4 NA NA TRBV19 CASRISSGATNEKLFF TGTGCCAGTAGAATTTCCTCCGGGGCAACTAATGAAAAACTGTTTTTT